The T cell receptor beta chain under discussion was sequenced for a study of cytomegalovirus exposure and HLA in healthy donors. Overall study findings and caveats: More than 15,000 TCR beta sequences were associated with HLA alleles at 0.05 false discovery rate in a later analysis. The productive fraction for most TCR beta V segments was about 87% or about 30% in an earlier analysis. Whilst most TCR sequences proved rare, a subset of public TCRs occurred across many donors.

Germline assignment: CDR1 MNHNS and CDR2 SASEGT. The CDR3 runs to 14 residues. V dropped 2 bases and J dropped 2 bases, with 8 bases sitting between them. The PCR ran on 60 Vbeta and 13 Jbeta primers. This table comes from immunoSEQ multiplex PCR, and its TCRdb copy is limited to in-frame clones, with some not included. The sample has approximately 180,000 clones; around 81% are singletons. Points on this clone: Its specificity is unknown.

The chain links TRBV6-1 to TRBJ2-3; D is possibly TRBD1 (5 bases). Sequenced: PBMCs. This sequence originates from a woman aged 25 to 45 in good health and CMV-seronegative. The CDR3 DNA reads as TGTGCCAGCAGTGAATACAGGCCCACAGATACGCAGTATTTT. This gives the protein CASSEYRPTDTQYF.